This T cell receptor (beta chain) was captured in a study of T cells in Graves' hyperthyroidism and ophthalmopathy. What was amplified from RNA transcripts were TCR beta CDR3 regions. TCR CDR3 regions were first amplified by RT-PCR with HTBI primers. TCRdb re-called the multiplex PCR reads with MiXCR, one entry per CDR3 protein. The table includes just under 750,000 distinct CDR3 sequences, 30% to 40% detected once. There are 12 residues in the CDR3. Germline lookup yields CDR1 SGHAT and CDR2 FQNNGV. Trimming cost V 1 base and J 6 bases, with 6 bases left between them. There are many counts of this clonotype.

This chain uses TRBV11-2 with TRBJ1-2; D call uncertain. The source is a woman aged 40 to 50 with Graves' hyperthyroidism. Sequencing was done on a sample of blood. As DNA, the CDR3 is TGTGCCAGCAGCTTAGTAGATAATGGCTACACCTTC. As protein: CASSLVDNGYTF.